These 5 T cell receptor beta chains came from one sample sequenced in a study of T cells after yellow fever vaccination. TCRdb redid the calling of the 5' RACE reads with MiXCR, one entry per CDR3 protein. Of hundreds of thousands of distinct CDR3 sequences listed, roughly 12% are singletons. The input for sequencing was PBMCs, taken on the day of the yellow fever booster vaccination. The receptor set was obtained from a man aged 25 to 40 who received the YFV17D yellow fever vaccine.

The CDR3 is CSARSEASYEQYF. The CDR3 coding sequence is TGCAGTGCTAGGTCTGAAGCGTCCTACGAGCAGTACTTC. This rearrangement joins TRBV20-1 to TRBJ2-7, with no clear D. The CDR3 sequence is 13 residues long. V dropped 3 bases and J dropped 1 base, with 10 bases sitting between them. Germline assignment: CDR1 DFQATT and CDR2 SNEGSKA (reference sequence).

Only a few counts were recorded for this clonotype. The chain carries TRBV28 and TRBJ2-3, with 10 nucleotides matching TRBD2. The CDR3 has 14 residues. The V gene end was trimmed by 2 bases and the J gene end by 7 bases; junction bases not matched to a gene: 3. The V gene's germline CDR1 is MDHEN and CDR2 SYDVKM. DNA for the CDR3: TGTGCCAGCAGTTTACAAACTAGCGGGAATACGCAGTATTTT. This codes for CASSLQTSGNTQYF.

The sample holds many counts of this clonotype. This chain connects TRBV7-8 to TRBJ1-1; 8 bases line up with TRBD1. The trim removed 5 bases at V and 0 bases at J, leaving 5 bases unmatched. CDR1 and CDR2 (germline): SGHVS, FQNEAQ. The CDR3 spans 15 residues. CDR3 sequence (DNA): TGTGCCAGCAGCCCCCGGACAGGGTTGAACACTGAAGCTTTCTTT. Its translation: CASSPRTGLNTEAFF.

The chain couples TRBV9 to TRBJ2-1; D might be TRBD1 (5 bases). V was trimmed by 3 bases and J by 2 bases, leaving 15 bases between them. CDR3 length: 16 amino acids. Germline assignment: CDR1 SGDLS and CDR2 YYNGEE. The CDR3, as DNA: TGTGCCAGCAGCGCATTAATGGGGCAGGCCTACAATGAGCAGTTCTTC. Amino acids: CASSALMGQAYNEQFF.

V usage is TRBV6-2 or TRBV6-3 and J usage is TRBJ2-3; 7 nucleotides agree with TRBD2. CDR3 size: 13 residues. Germline lookup yields CDR1 MNHEY and CDR2 SVGEGT. Trimming cost V 6 bases and J 8 bases; bases outside gene matches: 8. Written as DNA, the CDR3 is TGTGCCAGCAGAGGCGGGAGCGCGGGTACGCAGTATTTT. This codes for CASRGGSAGTQYF.